The 8 T cell receptor beta chains below all came from one sample that was sequenced in a study of blood T cells in healthy people across ages. Using a J-beta primer mix together with a sample-barcoded 5' primer, a second PCR was run for roughly 6 to 12 cycles. TCRdb redid the calling of the 5' RACE reads with MiXCR, one entry per CDR3 protein. The sample carries about 1.7 million distinct CDR3 sequences, 28% recorded once. The material sequenced was blood. Receptors originate from a woman in her thirties in good health.

J is TRBJ1-2 and V is TRBV7-2; possible D gene TRBD1, 5 bases. CDR1 is SGHTA and CDR2 is FQGNSA in the germline V gene. The CDR3 totals 16 residues. V was shortened by 4 bases and J by 3 bases, with 18 bases between the two germline ends. This chain's CDR3 is CASSSFGGSDDYGYTF. CDR3 sequence (DNA): TGTGCCAGCAGCTCCTTCGGGGGGTCGGACGACTATGGCTACACCTTC.

This clonotype was recorded a few times. V usage is TRBV20-1 and J usage is TRBJ2-1, with 9 nucleotides matching TRBD2. V dropped 4 bases and J dropped 0; count of bases not matched to a gene: 13. The CDR3 consists of 18 residues. Germline V gene lookup returns CDR1 DFQATT and CDR2 SNEGSKA (reference sequence). CDR3 residues: CSATEAGGPRSSYNEQFF. For the CDR3, the DNA is TGCAGTGCTACCGAAGCGGGGGGCCCAAGAAGCTCCTACAATGAGCAGTTCTTC.

The V call is TRBV5-6, the J call TRBJ2-6, with TRBD2 as a possible D gene (5 bases). Germline V gene lookup returns CDR1 SGHDT and CDR2 YYEEEE. The ends were cut back, 0 bases at V and 0 bases at J, with 7 bases in the middle. The CDR3 contains 16 residues. The CDR3 DNA reads as TGTGCCAGCAGCTTGGATGAGGGCTCTGGGGCCAACGTCCTGACTTTC. Protein: CASSLDEGSGANVLTF. The variable domain in full, completed from reference TRBV5-6 and TRBJ2-6, reads DAGVTQSPTHLIKTRGQQVTLRCSPKSGHDTVSWYQQALGQGPQFIFQYYEEEERQRGNFPDRFSGHQFPNYSSELNVNALLLGDSALYLCASSLDEGSGANVLTFGAGSRLTVL.

This clonotype has at least ten counts. V gene TRBV6-1 combines with J gene TRBJ2-1; 10 positions match TRBD2. Germline CDR1 is MNHNS and CDR2 is SASEGT. V was clipped by 7 bases and J by 6 bases; unmatched bases: 12. This CDR3 contains 16 residues. The CDR3 sequence is CASKGASGGFANEQFF. The CDR3 DNA reads as TGTGCCAGCAAGGGAGCTAGCGGGGGCTTCGCCAATGAGCAGTTCTTC.

The J gene is TRBJ2-5, the V gene TRBV7-2; D may correspond to TRBD1 or TRBD2 (5 bases each). The germline gives CDR1 SGHTA, CDR2 FQGNSA. Between the trimmed V and J ends, which lost 5 bases and 1 base, there was a span of 8 bases. This CDR3 spans 13 amino acids. The CDR3 coding sequence is TGTACCAGCAGCCCCGGGACCCAAGAGACCCAGTACTTC. This encodes CTSSPGTQETQYF.

The chain joins TRBV19 to TRBJ2-7; either TRBD1 or TRBD2 may supply D (5 bases each). Per germline, CDR1 LNHDA and CDR2 SQIVND (reference sequence). CDR3 length equals 14 residues. The ends were cut back, 6 bases at V and 1 base at J, with 13 bases in the middle. The CDR3 region is CASRGPTPSYEQYF. CDR3 nucleotide sequence: TGTGCCAGTAGGGGACCGACGCCTTCCTACGAGCAGTACTTC.

J is TRBJ2-7 and V is TRBV20-1; D is possibly TRBD1 (5 bases). The CDR3 is made up of 12 amino acids. The V gene lost 7 bases and the J gene lost 5 bases, with 15 bases spanning the gap. Germline assignment: CDR1 DFQATT and CDR2 SNEGSKA (reference sequence). CDR3 in amino acids: CSVRQGMDEQYF. CDR3 DNA sequence: TGCAGTGTTAGGCAGGGTATGGACGAGCAGTACTTC.

This clonotype was counted ten times or more. The J gene is TRBJ2-7, the V gene TRBV29-1; D unresolved. The CDR3 has 13 residues. V lost 2 bases to trimming and J lost 9 bases, with 17 bases between them. Germline V CDR1 and CDR2: SQVTM, ANQGSEA. CDR3 residues: CSVERGSPTGQYF. CDR3 bases: TGCAGCGTTGAACGTGGCTCCCCTACCGGGCAGTACTTC.